A single sample gave rise to the 13 T cell receptor beta chains below, sequenced in a study of beta chain features in type 1 diabetes. No antigen has been identified for these receptors. The investigators reverse transcribed all of the isolated RNA, so they sequenced expressed TCRB transcripts. Profiling relied on immunoSEQ multiplex PCR, and the TCRdb table lists in-frame clones only, not all of them. The sample has about 700,000 clones; 13% are singletons. Study results and caveats: Shortening that was moderate but significant affected the TCRB CDR3s of Type 1 diabetes patients in all four CD4+ subsets.

Sequenced: naive CD4+ T cells from blood. These receptor sequences come from a man younger than 35 with type 1 diabetes.

J is TRBJ2-5 and V is TRBV10-3; D may be TRBD1 (5 bases). V lost 2 bases and J lost 7, with 8 bases in between. The length of the CDR3 is 12 residues. Germline V gene lookup returns CDR1 ENHRY and CDR2 SYGVKD. CDR3 residues: CAISEPQGTQYF. Here the CDR3 DNA reads TGTGCCATCAGTGAGCCCCAGGGGACCCAGTACTTC.

This chain joins TRBV5-1 and TRBJ2-3; 7 positions agree with TRBD1. The J segment lost 4 bases and the V segment lost 3 bases, leaving 8 bases of the junction unmatched. The CDR3 has 15 residues. Germline CDR1 is SGHRS and CDR2 is YFSETQ. The CDR3 DNA is TGCGCCAGCAGCTCCGGGACAGCTGGTCCAGATACGCAGTATTTT. It yields the protein CASSSGTAGPDTQYF.

In this sample, this clone turned up a few times. The chain employs TRBV7-2 and TRBJ1-3, with D perhaps TRBD1 (5 bases). Trimming stripped 4 bases from V and 4 bases from J, with 11 bases between. Germline V gene lookup returns CDR1 SGHTA and CDR2 FQGNSA. This CDR3 spans 14 amino acids. CDR3 DNA sequence: TGTGCCAGCAGCTACCAGGGATTCGGAAACACCATATATTTT. Translated, it gives CASSYQGFGNTIYF.

This clone was picked up a small number of times. This chain joins TRBV7-9 and TRBJ2-2; D remains unclear. Trimming shortened V by 2 bases and J by 0 bases, and 7 bases separated the two germline ends. CDR1 is SEHNR, CDR2 FQNEAQ, per germline (reference sequence). The CDR3 is 15 residues long. CDR3 nucleotides: TGTGCCAGCAGCTTAAGGTCTACGAACACCGGGGAGCTGTTTTTT. It codes for CASSLRSTNTGELFF.

The CDR3 spells CASSLSQHSNQPQHF. The CDR3 region has the DNA TGTGCCAGCAGCTTATCACAGCATAGCAATCAGCCCCAGCATTTT. The chain combines TRBV11-2 with TRBJ1-5; D is uncertain. V was cut by 2 bases and J by 0 bases, with 8 bases left in between. CDR1 SGHAT and CDR2 FQNNGV come from the germline V gene. This CDR3 comprises 15 residues.

The rearrangement uses TRBV6-4 and TRBJ2-1; D is unclear. Germline-derived CDR1 and CDR2 are MRHNA and SNTAGT. CDR3 size: 13 residues. V was clipped by 4 bases and J by 4 bases, with 8 bases between them. This CDR3 reads CASSVNGYNEQFF. In DNA form, the CDR3 reads TGTGCCAGCAGTGTAAACGGTTACAATGAGCAGTTCTTC.

This rearrangement joins TRBV2 to TRBJ2-7; D might be TRBD2 (6 bases). V shed 7 bases and J shed 1 base, with 14 bases lying between them. This CDR3 is built from 14 residues. Germline loops: CDR1 SNHLY, CDR2 FYNNEI. The CDR3: CASTRDSASYEQYF. The CDR3 DNA is TGTGCCAGCACTCGGGACTCCGCTTCCTACGAGCAGTACTTC.

This clone has only a few counts. The chain couples TRBV6-6 to TRBJ1-1; tentative D call: TRBD1 (5 bases). Germline loops: CDR1 MNHNY, CDR2 SVGAGI (reference sequence). The CDR3 totals 15 residues. Trimming took off 7 bases at V and 4 bases at J, with 19 bases between the two ends. The CDR3 spells CASTSAGKIVTEAFF. CDR3 nucleotides: TGTGCCAGCACCTCGGCAGGGAAGATTGTCACTGAAGCTTTCTTT.

V and J are TRBV6-6 and TRBJ1-5; TRBD1 aligns across 11 bases. From germline, CDR1 is MNHNY and CDR2 SVGAGI (reference sequence). The J segment lost 7 bases and the V segment lost 0 bases, leaving 5 bases of the junction unmatched. CDR3 size: 16 residues. CDR3 in DNA: TGTGCCAGCAGTTACTCGGACAGGGGGCATAGACAGCCCCAGCATTTT. Residues: CASSYSDRGHRQPQHF.

The CDR3 loop is CASSDQRGNQPQHF. CDR3 nucleotide sequence: TGTGCCAGCAGTGACCAGAGGGGCAATCAGCCCCAGCATTTT. The chain carries TRBV2 and TRBJ1-5; D uncertain. CDR1 SNHLY and CDR2 FYNNEI come from the germline V gene. V gave up 3 bases and J gave up 2 bases, with 8 bases separating them. The CDR3 contains 14 residues.

This sequence joins TRBV4-1 and TRBJ1-3; no clear D gene. The V and J ends lost 1 base and 4 bases respectively, with 14 bases between them. The CDR3 is 16 amino acids. In germline, CDR1 is MGHRA, CDR2 YSYEKL. The CDR3 region has the DNA TGCGCCAGCAGCCAAGTGAGTCGGAGTCCGGGAAACACCATATATTTT. Translating it yields CASSQVSRSPGNTIYF.

V usage is TRBV6-5 and J usage is TRBJ1-5; D ambiguous. CDR3 size: 14 residues. Trimming stripped 2 bases from V and 0 bases from J, with 5 bases between. CDR1 and CDR2 (germline): MNHEY, SVGAGI. The DNA for the CDR3 is TGTGCCAGCAGTTACGATAATAGCAATCAGCCCCAGCATTTT. Its translation: CASSYDNSNQPQHF.

The chain joins TRBV2 to TRBJ2-7; a possible D gene is TRBD1 (6 bases). Deletions cut 5 bases from V and 3 bases from J, with 14 bases between. The CDR3 loop spans 14 amino acids. CDR1 and CDR2 from the germline V gene are SNHLY and FYNNEI. The DNA of the CDR3 is TGTGCCAGCAGTCGGCAGGGGCCCTACTACGAGCAGTACTTC. It is translated as CASSRQGPYYEQYF.